Listed below are T cell receptor beta chains from one sample, sequenced in a study of T-cell memory formation after mild COVID-19. In TCRdb, the 5' RACE reads were re-called with MiXCR into one record per CDR3 protein. The table includes about 290,000 distinct CDR3 sequences, about 16% detected once. Sequences were obtained from PBMCs or a T cell subset sorted from them (not recorded which). Every receptor here comes from a man aged 18-30 years who had mild COVID-19 (a few samples of this study predate the infection). Cell type and time point are not known. The CDR3 runs from the conserved cysteine through the conserved F or W. Fields, in order: D gene, CDR3 length, J gene, clone size, V gene, CDR3 protein, CDR3 DNA. D genes are given only for firm matches. Clone sizes are given selectively: once, few, many, or a class where the clone is expanded.

TRBD1,13,TRBJ2-5,many,TRBV29-1,CSVEGALGETQYF,TGCAGCGTCGAGGGGGCGTTGGGAGAGACCCAGTACTTC
NA,13,TRBJ2-7,NA,TRBV9,CASSVGVGDEQYF,TGTGCCAGCAGCGTTGGGGTTGGAGACGAGCAGTACTTC
NA,16,TRBJ1-1,many,TRBV4-1,CASSQVGGFENTEAFF,TGCGCCAGCAGCCAAGTCGGGGGCTTTGAGAACACTGAAGCTTTCTTT
NA,15,TRBJ1-1,NA,TRBV7-8,CASSFRPGSGIEAFF,TGTGCCAGCAGCTTCCGCCCCGGATCCGGGATTGAAGCTTTCTTT
TRBD2,17,TRBJ2-2,few,TRBV27,CASSLISASGATGELFF,TGTGCCAGCAGTTTAATCTCGGCGAGCGGGGCTACCGGGGAGCTGTTTTTT
NA,14,TRBJ1-5,NA,TRBV18,CASSPSQRNQPQHF,TGTGCCAGCTCACCCTCACAACGCAATCAGCCCCAGCATTTT
TRBD2,16,TRBJ2-1,NA,TRBV7-2,CASSTRTSGAYNEQFF,TGTGCCAGCAGCACCCGGACTAGCGGGGCCTACAATGAGCAGTTCTTC
NA,15,TRBJ1-2,few,TRBV3-1,CATTTQGKEDYGYTF,TGTGCCACCACGACACAGGGAAAGGAGGACTATGGCTACACCTTC
TRBD1,14,TRBJ1-6,few,TRBV27,CASGVGTGSSPLHF,TGTGCCAGCGGTGTAGGGACAGGGAGTTCACCCCTCCACTTT
NA,14,TRBJ1-3,few,TRBV9,CASSFTTSGNTIYF,TGTGCCAGCAGCTTCACAACCTCTGGAAACACCATATATTTT
TRBD2,16,TRBJ2-3,few,TRBV7-8,CASSVGLAGGLDTQYF,TGTGCCAGCAGCGTTGGACTAGCGGGGGGGCTGGATACGCAGTATTTT
TRBD1,16,TRBJ1-1,NA,TRBV5-1,CASSLVGDRSGTKAFF,TGCGCCAGCAGCTTGGTCGGGGACAGATCCGGCACCAAAGCTTTCTTT
TRBD1,21,TRBJ1-2,few,TRBV7-9,CASSKYTSVGPEIDRENGYTF,TGTGCCAGCAGCAAATACACCTCCGTCGGTCCCGAAATCGACAGGGAAAATGGCTACACCTTC
TRBD1,12,TRBJ1-2,few,TRBV20-1,CSANDRAWGYTF,TGCAGTGCCAATGACAGGGCATGGGGCTACACCTTC
TRBD1,14,TRBJ2-5,NA,TRBV5-1,CASSLQGAEETQYF,TGCGCCAGCAGTCTACAGGGGGCAGAGGAGACCCAGTACTTC
NA,11,TRBJ2-1,NA,TRBV12-3/TRBV12-4,CASSLAGREFF,TGTGCCAGCAGTTTAGCAGGTCGTGAGTTCTTC
NA,13,TRBJ2-5,NA,TRBV3-1,CASGRGAQETQYF,TGTGCCAGCGGGAGGGGGGCGCAAGAGACCCAGTACTTC